Presented here are 30 T cell receptor beta chains from one specimen sequenced in a study of graft-versus-host responses after intestinal transplantation. Here immunoSEQ multiplex PCR was the method, and the copy in TCRdb shows in-frame clones only, minus some. The table lists about 120,000 clones, 90% to 95% of them singletons, with over 2.5% in the top ten. No antigen has been assigned to these receptors. Sequenced here: unstimulated CD8+ T cells sorted from spleen or lymph node cells, sampled before intestinal transplant. These TCRs come from a human donor who received an intestinal transplant.

This rearrangement joins TRBV11-2 to TRBJ2-7; unclear D gene. The CDR3 spans 17 residues. V shed 3 bases and J shed 6 bases, with 24 bases lying between them. Germline V gene lookup returns CDR1 SGHAT and CDR2 FQNNGV. The CDR3 sequence: CASSFHPAVAVLPEQYF. DNA for the CDR3: TGTGCCAGCAGCTTCCACCCCGCGGTAGCCGTCCTTCCCGAGCAGTACTTC.

The chain joins TRBV2 to TRBJ2-1, with D unclear. Germline CDR1 reads SNHLY; CDR2 reads FYNNEI. Trimming left V 2 bases short and J 6 bases short, with 17 bases between. This CDR3 is 16 amino acids long. The CDR3 DNA sequence: TGTGCCAGCAGTGAATTCCGCACTTACCAGCCCAATGAGCAGTTCTTC. It yields the protein CASSEFRTYQPNEQFF. Looking up the rest from reference TRBV2 and TRBJ2-1 gives the full variable domain: EPEVTQTPSHQVTQMGQEVILRCVPISNHLYFYWYRQILGQKVEFLVSFYNNEISEKSEIFDDQFSVERPDGSNFTLKIRSTKLEDSAMYFCASSEFRTYQPNEQFFGPGTRLTVL.

The chain links TRBV5-1 to TRBJ2-7; D is perhaps TRBD1 (5 bases). The germline gives CDR1 SGHRS, CDR2 YFSETQ. Trimming cost V 2 bases and J 3 bases, with 6 bases left between them. This CDR3 comprises 12 residues. The CDR3 nucleotides are TGCGCCAGCAGCTTTAGGGGCTACGAGCAGTACTTC. Translation: CASSFRGYEQYF.

This chain links TRBV15 with TRBJ2-3; tentatively, D is TRBD2 (5 bases). Trimming stripped 2 bases from V and 2 bases from J, with 14 bases between. Germline V CDR1 and CDR2: LNHNV, YYDKDF (reference sequence). The CDR3 contains 16 residues. The CDR3 region has the DNA TGTGCCACCAGCAGACGGAGTCTAGCAGTCACAGATACGCAGTATTTT. Its protein is CATSRRSLAVTDTQYF.

V is TRBV6-1 and J is TRBJ2-7, with 8 nucleotides matching TRBD1. Per germline, CDR1 MNHNS and CDR2 SASEGT. V was clipped by 4 bases and J by 6 bases; unmatched bases: 5. The CDR3 loop spans 13 amino acids. The CDR3 DNA is TGTGCCAGCAGTGTGAGACAGGGGAGCGAGCAGTACTTC. It encodes CASSVRQGSEQYF.

The chain links TRBV4-3 to TRBJ2-7, with D possibly TRBD2 on 6 matching bases. The length of the CDR3 is 15 residues. Germline assignment: CDR1 LGHNA and CDR2 YSLEER. Trimming took off 2 bases at V and 2 bases at J, with 13 bases between the two ends. The CDR3 sequence is CASSQNGGETYEQYF. The CDR3 nucleotides are TGCGCCAGCAGCCAAAACGGGGGAGAAACCTACGAGCAGTACTTC.

This rearrangement joins TRBV28 to TRBJ2-1; D may be TRBD1 (5 bases). Germline-derived CDR1 and CDR2 are MDHEN and SYDVKM. Trimming cost V 4 bases and J 2 bases, with 15 bases left between them. This CDR3 has 16 amino acids. CDR3 amino acids: CASSSRPGITYNEQFF. CDR3 bases: TGTGCCAGCAGTTCCCGTCCAGGGATTACCTACAATGAGCAGTTCTTC.

With regard to this clone: The same CDR3 can be traced to other DNA sequences in this sample. The chain couples TRBV7-9 to TRBJ1-1; D is unclear. CDR1 is SEHNR, CDR2 FQNEAQ, per germline (reference sequence). Trimming pared 5 bases from V and 4 bases from J, leaving 14 bases between. The CDR3 is 14 residues long. The CDR3 spells CASSPAGGSTEAFF. CDR3 nucleotides: TGTGCCAGCAGCCCCGCGGGAGGATCCACTGAAGCTTTCTTT.

The chain links TRBV25-1 to TRBJ2-5; D is perhaps TRBD1 (6 bases). Germline V CDR1 and CDR2: MGHDK, SYGVNS. The CDR3 runs to 13 residues. V was shortened by 6 bases and J by 5 bases, with 13 bases between the two germline ends. The CDR3 sequence is CASRYRVEETQYF. CDR3 DNA sequence: TGTGCCAGCAGATACAGGGTCGAGGAGACCCAGTACTTC.

The rearrangement joins TRBV10-2 to TRBJ2-5; D call uncertain. The J call is uncertain, as TRBJ2-7 better fits the DNA end. The CDR3 runs to 12 residues. Germline CDR1 reads WSHSY; CDR2 reads SAAADI. The CDR3 loop reads CASRETFYEQYF. CDR3 DNA sequence: TGCGCCAGCAGGGAGACATTTTACGAGCAGTACTTC.

A single count supports this clone. V is TRBV6-6 and J is TRBJ2-7; D remains ambiguous. The V gene's germline CDR1 is MNHNY and CDR2 SVGAGI (reference sequence). The CDR3 runs to 13 residues. Between the trimmed V and J ends, which lost 0 bases and 6 bases, there was a span of 9 bases. The DNA of the CDR3 is TGTGCCAGCAGTTACTCAGACCCGGGCGAGCAGTACTTC. It is translated as CASSYSDPGEQYF.

The chain is built from TRBV4-1 and TRBJ1-5; D perhaps matches TRBD1 (5 bases). The V gene's germline CDR1 is MGHRA and CDR2 YSYEKL. V dropped 4 bases and J dropped 6 bases, with 13 bases sitting between them. This CDR3 region has 14 residues. The CDR3 region is CASSLARESQPQHF. Here the CDR3 DNA reads TGCGCCAGCAGCCTTGCCAGGGAGAGTCAGCCCCAGCATTTT.

The genes are TRBV28 and TRBJ2-2; 10 bases line up with TRBD2. V trimming: 3 bases; J trimming: 4 bases; junction bases outside the gene matches: 5. Germline V CDR1 and CDR2: MDHEN, SYDVKM. The CDR3 has 16 residues. In DNA, the CDR3 is TGTGCCAGCAGTTTTTCGATAGCGGGAGGCACCGGGGAGCTGTTTTTT. This encodes CASSFSIAGGTGELFF.

The chain couples TRBV15 to TRBJ2-6; 9 nucleotides agree with TRBD1. The germline gives CDR1 LNHNV, CDR2 YYDKDF (reference sequence). This CDR3 is 16 amino acids long. V trimming: 0 bases; J trimming: 9 bases; junction bases outside the gene matches: 6. The CDR3 sequence is CATSRDRDRVGNVLTF. CDR3 DNA: TGTGCCACCAGCAGAGACCGGGACAGGGTCGGCAACGTCCTGACTTTC.

The chain combines TRBV7-6 with TRBJ2-7; 12 bases align to TRBD1. The length of the CDR3 is 20 residues. After removal of 0 bases from V and 4 bases from J, the junction contained 16 bases not matched to a gene. The germline V gene encodes CDR1 SGHVS and CDR2 FNYEAQ. CDR3 amino acids: CASSLAPGQGAFSGLYEQYF. The CDR3, as DNA: TGTGCCAGCAGCTTAGCACCGGGACAGGGGGCGTTCAGTGGCCTTTACGAGCAGTACTTC.

The V call is TRBV7-6, the J call TRBJ2-3, with D unresolved. The CDR3 covers 14 residues. V lost 7 bases to trimming and J lost 0 bases, with 11 bases between them. In germline, CDR1 is SGHVS, CDR2 FNYEAQ. Here the CDR3 DNA reads TGTGCCAGCACCCTACACCGGAGCACAGATACGCAGTATTTT. Its translation: CASTLHRSTDTQYF.

The V call is TRBV27, the J call TRBJ2-6; D is possibly TRBD2 (6 bases). V was shortened by 6 bases and J by 2 bases, with 8 bases between the two germline ends. CDR1 and CDR2 from the germline V gene are MNHEY and SMNVEV (reference sequence). This CDR3 comprises 14 residues. CDR3 in amino acids: CASRSGAGANVLTF. In DNA, the CDR3 is TGTGCCAGCAGATCGGGGGCTGGGGCCAACGTCCTGACTTTC.

This sequence joins TRBV19 and TRBJ2-7; 11 bases map to TRBD1. CDR3 length: 14 residues. CDR1 is LNHDA, CDR2 SQIVND, per germline (reference sequence). Trimming removed 3 bases from V and 2 bases from J; junction bases left unmatched: 0. This chain's CDR3 is CASSMGQGAYEQYF. As DNA, the CDR3 is TGTGCCAGTAGTATGGGACAGGGGGCCTACGAGCAGTACTTC.

The rearrangement joins TRBV5-6 to TRBJ2-7, with a tentative D call TRBD2 (6 bases). The CDR3 sequence is 13 residues long. The germline CDR1 and CDR2 sequences are SGHDT and YYEEEE. Trimming removed 4 bases at V and 7 bases at J, with 15 bases between. CDR3 sequence reads: CASSLGTAGEQYF. For the CDR3, the DNA is TGTGCCAGCAGCCTGGGGACTGCGGGGGAGCAGTACTTC.

The CDR3 nucleotides are TGCGCCAGCAGCCAAAGTCAGGGCACAGATACGCAGTATTTT. Residues: CASSQSQGTDTQYF. The chain links TRBV4-1 to TRBJ2-3; the D is unclear. This CDR3 contains 14 residues. The germline CDR1 and CDR2 sequences are MGHRA and YSYEKL. Trimming left V 2 bases short and J 1 base short, with 7 bases between.

This clone was detected only once. The CDR3 region has the DNA TGCGCCAGCAGCCAAGATTTTGGGGAGCAGTACTTC. Translating gives CASSQDFGEQYF. The chain links TRBV4-3 to TRBJ2-7, with D hard to call. V lost 0 bases and J 7 bases, leaving 7 bases between the germline ends. The CDR3 has 12 amino acids. CDR1 and CDR2 from the germline V gene are LGHNA and YSLEER.

The genes are TRBV7-6 and TRBJ2-3; 10 bases align to TRBD2. Unmatched junction bases numbered 10, after V lost 4 bases and J lost 0 bases. The CDR3 totals 18 residues. Germline CDR1 is SGHVS and CDR2 is FNYEAQ. The CDR3 here is CASSSAASGGTSTDTQYF. CDR3 in DNA: TGTGCCAGCAGCTCCGCCGCTAGCGGGGGTACTAGCACAGATACGCAGTATTTT.

The chain combines TRBV19 with TRBJ1-1; 8 bases match TRBD1. This CDR3 has 14 residues. Per the germline V gene, CDR1 is LNHDA and CDR2 is SQIVND (reference sequence). Trimming removed 5 bases from V and 4 bases from J; junction bases left unmatched: 6. The CDR3 region is CASSPRQGSTEAFF. The CDR3 nucleotides are TGTGCCAGTAGTCCTCGACAGGGGAGCACTGAAGCTTTCTTT.

CDR3 nucleotides: TGTGCCAGCAGCTTCAATAGAGGGGGGACTCCCTATGGCTACACCTTC. Translated: CASSFNRGGTPYGYTF. V usage is TRBV11-3 and J usage is TRBJ1-2; TRBD1 might be the D (6 bases). V gave up 3 bases and J gave up 4 bases, with 18 bases separating them. CDR1 and CDR2 from the germline V gene are SGHNT and YENEEA. There are 16 residues in the CDR3.

The rearrangement uses TRBV9 and TRBJ2-1; TRBD2 agrees at 7 bases. Germline V gene sequence: CDR1 SGDLS, CDR2 YYNGEE. CDR3 size: 14 residues. With V trimmed by 0 bases and J by 7 bases, 4 bases remained unmatched. DNA for the CDR3: TGTGCCAGCAGCGTAGACGGCGGGAGTAATGAGCAGTTCTTC. Protein product: CASSVDGGSNEQFF.

The chain is built from TRBV10-1 and TRBJ2-3; 7 bases agree with TRBD2. The V and J ends lost 0 bases and 1 base, in that order; junction bases with no gene match: 7. The CDR3 sequence is 17 residues long. CDR1 is WNHNN and CDR2 is SYGVQD in the germline V gene (reference sequence). CDR3 region: CASSESLGAGGTDTQYF. CDR3 sequence (DNA): TGCGCCAGCAGTGAGTCTTTGGGTGCGGGGGGCACAGATACGCAGTATTTT.

This clone was observed once. The CDR3 reads CASSQVLSPETQYF. For the CDR3, the DNA is TGTGCCAGCAGCCAAGTTCTCAGTCCGGAGACCCAGTACTTC. J is TRBJ2-5 and V is TRBV14; D is undetermined. The germline gives CDR1 SGHDN, CDR2 FVKESK. Trimming left V 1 base short and J 5 bases short, with 11 bases between. The CDR3 runs 14 residues. The full variable domain, completed using reference TRBV14 and TRBJ2-5, is EAGVTQFPSHSVIEKGQTVTLRCDPISGHDNLYWYRRVMGKEIKFLLHFVKESKQDESGMPNNRFLAERTGGTYSTLKVQPAELEDSGVYFCASSQVLSPETQYFGPGTRLLVL.

The chain uses TRBV28 and TRBJ2-3; the match to TRBD2 covers 7 bases. CDR1 MDHEN and CDR2 SYDVKM come from the germline V gene. V trimming: 5 bases; J trimming: 6 bases; junction bases outside the gene matches: 8. This CDR3 is built from 14 residues. The CDR3 spells CASSPLGGEDTQYF. CDR3 bases: TGTGCCAGCAGTCCCCTGGGAGGGGAGGATACGCAGTATTTT.

The chain joins TRBV13 to TRBJ2-3; a weak D match, TRBD2 (6 bases). CDR1 and CDR2 from the germline V gene are PRHDT and FYEKMQ (reference sequence). CDR3 length: 14 amino acids. V gave up 0 bases and J gave up 5 bases, with 9 bases separating them. This CDR3 reads CASSLGREVDTQYF. In nucleotides, the CDR3 is TGTGCCAGCAGCTTAGGCAGGGAGGTAGATACGCAGTATTTT.

This chain uses TRBV7-3 with TRBJ1-2, with D possibly TRBD1 on 5 matching bases. The V gene's germline CDR1 is SGHTA and CDR2 FQGTGA. The V gene lost 1 base and the J gene lost 5 bases, with 14 bases spanning the gap. The CDR3 has 15 residues. This chain's CDR3 is CASSLRASWGYGYTF. For the CDR3, the DNA is TGTGCCAGCAGCTTAAGGGCCTCCTGGGGGTATGGCTACACCTTC.